This passage covers 25 T cell receptor beta chains from one sample sequenced in a study of blood T cell repertoires in COVID-19. This table comes from immunoSEQ multiplex PCR, and its TCRdb copy is limited to in-frame clones, with some not included. The table records about 130,000 clones, about 80% of them present only once. Specimen: peripheral blood. Receptor source: a woman aged 45 to 65 with acute or convalescent COVID-19.

Only a few counts were recorded for this clone. The chain carries TRBV3-1 (or the pseudogene TRBV3-2) and TRBJ1-5; TRBD1 aligns across 8 bases. This CDR3 is built from 16 residues. Trimming at V came to 6 bases and at J to 0 bases, leaving 7 bases not matched to a gene. Germline values: CDR1 LGHDT, CDR2 YNNKEL (reference sequence). The CDR3, as DNA: TGTGCCAGCAGTTCAGGGGGCCTATATAGCAATCAGCCCCAGCATTTT. Encoded protein: CASSSGGLYSNQPQHF.

V usage is TRBV28 and J usage is TRBJ2-1, with D hard to call. Per the germline V gene, CDR1 is MDHEN and CDR2 is SYDVKM. V was clipped by 3 bases and J by 7 bases, with 16 bases between them. This CDR3 has 15 amino acids. The CDR3 region is CASSFIGGDPNEQFF. The CDR3 DNA reads as TGTGCCAGCAGTTTTATCGGCGGAGACCCTAATGAGCAGTTCTTC.

This rearrangement joins TRBV28 to TRBJ1-4; 7 bases match TRBD1. The CDR3 is 15 residues long. V lost 5 bases and J lost 0; bases outside the gene matches: 3. In germline, CDR1 is MDHEN, CDR2 SYDVKM. The CDR3 loop reads CASSRTGSTNEKLFF. CDR3 in DNA: TGTGCCAGCAGTCGGACAGGATCAACTAATGAAAAACTGTTTTTT.

The J gene is TRBJ2-4, the V gene TRBV4-2; 7 nucleotides agree with TRBD1. Germline V gene lookup returns CDR1 LGHNA and CDR2 YNFKEQ. The CDR3 covers 13 residues. V shed 0 bases, J shed 8 bases, and the junction held 1 base outside the gene matches. The CDR3 DNA sequence: TGTGCCAGCAGCCAAGATGGGACAGACATTCAGTACTTC. Protein: CASSQDGTDIQYF.

The CDR3: CASSEWAGLEETQYF. The CDR3, as DNA: TGTGCCAGCAGTGAATGGGCGGGACTAGAAGAGACCCAGTACTTC. V is TRBV25-1 and J is TRBJ2-5, with TRBD2 matching 8 bases. Germline-derived CDR1 and CDR2 are MGHDK and SYGVNS. The CDR3 is made up of 15 amino acids. Losses at the gene ends were 1 base for V and 3 bases for J; bases not matched to a gene: 4.

V gene TRBV19 combines with J gene TRBJ1-2; the D is unclear. With 4 bases removed from V and 2 bases from J, the gap between germline ends came to 8 bases. Per the germline V gene, CDR1 is LNHDA and CDR2 is SQIVND (reference sequence). CDR3 length: 13 residues. The DNA of the CDR3 is TGTGCCAGTAGTAGGAGGAGCAACTATGGCTACACCTTC. This translates into CASSRRSNYGYTF.

This clone was detected only a few times. The CDR3 DNA is TGTGCCAGCAGTAACGGGTGGGAGGCCTACAATGAGCAGTTCTTC. It translates to CASSNGWEAYNEQFF. The chain couples TRBV2 to TRBJ2-1; D perhaps matches TRBD2 (6 bases). Germline-derived CDR1 and CDR2 are SNHLY and FYNNEI. The ends were cut back, 5 bases at V and 2 bases at J, with 13 bases in the middle. The length of the CDR3 is 15 residues.

This sequence joins TRBV28 and TRBJ2-7, with 12 bases aligning to TRBD2. Germline assignment: CDR1 MDHEN and CDR2 SYDVKM. Germline trimming cut 4 bases from V and 3 bases from J; bases unmatched to any gene: 4. The CDR3 is 15 residues long. In DNA form, the CDR3 reads TGTGCCAGCAGTTCCAGACTAGCGGGAGACTACGAGCAGTACTTC. Protein product: CASSSRLAGDYEQYF.

This chain links TRBV30 with TRBJ2-7; possibly TRBD2 for D (5 bases). From germline, CDR1 is GTSNPN and CDR2 SVGIG (reference sequence). V lost 0 bases, J lost 7 bases, and 7 bases lay in between. This CDR3 region has 11 residues. The CDR3 coding sequence is TGTGCCTGGAGTGTAATAGCGGAGCAGTACTTC. It translates to CAWSVIAEQYF.

The chain is built from TRBV7-8 and TRBJ1-4; 7 bases match TRBD1. Germline-derived CDR1 and CDR2 are SGHVS and FQNEAQ. J lost 7 bases, V lost 3 bases, and 8 bases had no gene match. CDR3 size: 15 residues. The CDR3 nucleotides are TGTGCCAGCAGCTTCGGACAGGCCGAGAGTGAAAAACTGTTTTTT. Translating gives CASSFGQAESEKLFF.

V and J are TRBV6-5 and TRBJ2-2; D is uncertain. V shed 7 bases and J shed 5 bases, with 11 bases lying between them. Looked up from germline, CDR1 is MNHEY and CDR2 is SVGAGI. CDR3 length: 13 residues. CDR3 DNA sequence: TGTGCCAGCAACCCCGGCGGAACCGGGGAGCTGTTTTTT. Translating it yields CASNPGGTGELFF.

This sequence joins TRBV21-1 and TRBJ2-7; the table's TRBD2 call for D was not verified on the DNA. TRBV21-1 is classified as a pseudogene. The CDR3 contains 15 residues. CDR3 amino acids: CASSNSRGETYEQYF. The CDR3 DNA reads TGTGCCAGCAGCAACTCCCGCGGGGAAACCTACGAGCAGTACTTC.

The gene calls are TRBV10-1 and TRBJ2-1, with 10 bases that match TRBD2. J lost 5 bases, V lost 0 bases, and 7 bases had no gene match. This CDR3 comprises 17 residues. Germline V gene data show CDR1 as WNHNN and CDR2 as SYGVQD (reference sequence). The CDR3 sequence: CASSESTERGGHNEQFF. The CDR3 nucleotides are TGCGCCAGCAGTGAGTCGACCGAGCGGGGGGGCCACAATGAGCAGTTCTTC.

CDR3 loop: CASSFGLAGGTGELFF. The CDR3 DNA reads as TGTGCCAGCAGCTTCGGGCTAGCGGGGGGTACCGGGGAGCTGTTTTTT. The chain joins TRBV5-4 to TRBJ2-2; 11 bases fit TRBD2. Germline assignment: CDR1 SGHNT and CDR2 YYREEE (reference sequence). This CDR3 region has 16 residues. V lost 2 bases and J lost 5; bases outside the gene matches: 5.

The CDR3 loop reads CASSSTSGGQETQYF. The CDR3 region has the DNA TGTGCCAGCAGCTCGACTAGCGGGGGCCAAGAGACCCAGTACTTC. The gene calls are TRBV7-9 and TRBJ2-5; 12 bases fit TRBD2. The CDR3 contains 15 residues. Germline CDR1 SEHNR, CDR2 FQNEAQ (reference sequence). J lost 1 base, V lost 4 bases, and 1 base had no gene match.

This chain connects TRBV2 to TRBJ1-1; D possibly corresponds to TRBD1 (6 bases). The CDR3 is made up of 13 amino acids. Germline loops: CDR1 SNHLY, CDR2 FYNNEI. The V end lost 7 bases, the J end lost 0 bases, and 9 bases lay between the germline ends. The CDR3 sequence is CASMRTVNTEAFF. The CDR3 DNA follows: TGTGCCAGCATGAGGACAGTGAACACTGAAGCTTTCTTT.

In its sample, this clone was seen a few times. The chain carries TRBV24-1 and TRBJ2-1, with 10 bases fitting TRBD2. Germline lookup yields CDR1 KGHDR and CDR2 SFDVKD. CDR3 length: 21 residues. The V and J ends lost 5 bases and 0 bases, in that order; junction bases with no gene match: 18. The CDR3 is CATSGNSGRTSTASSYNEQFF. In DNA form, the CDR3 reads TGTGCCACCAGTGGAAATAGCGGGAGGACTTCTACTGCGAGCTCCTACAATGAGCAGTTCTTC.

The chain employs TRBV28 and TRBJ1-3, with TRBD1 matching 7 bases. The V gene end was trimmed by 5 bases and the J gene end by 0 bases; junction bases not matched to a gene: 1. This CDR3 spans 14 amino acids. CDR1 is MDHEN, CDR2 SYDVKM, per germline. The CDR3 reads CASSGQDSGNTIYF. Written as DNA, the CDR3 is TGTGCCAGCAGTGGACAGGACTCTGGAAACACCATATATTTT. Supplemented by reference TRBV28 and TRBJ1-3, the full variable domain reads DVKVTQSSRYLVKRTGEKVFLECVQDMDHENMFWYRQDPGLGLRLIYFSYDVKMKEKGDIPEGYSVSREKKERFSLILESASTNQTSMYLCASSGQDSGNTIYFGEGSWLTVV.

V usage is TRBV11-3 and J usage is TRBJ1-1; D possibly corresponds to TRBD1 (5 bases). This CDR3 region has 14 residues. Germline V gives CDR1 SGHNT, CDR2 YENEEA. V was pared by 5 bases and J by 5 bases, with 15 bases between. The CDR3 DNA reads as TGTGCCAGCAGCCTAAGCGGGGGGAGGACTGAAGCTTTCTTT. This codes for CASSLSGGRTEAFF.

This clone was observed a single time. The chain couples TRBV9 to TRBJ1-3, with TRBD1 matching over 7 bases. CDR1 is SGDLS, CDR2 YYNGEE, per germline. This CDR3 spans 14 amino acids. With 1 base clipped from V and 3 bases from J, the junction kept 1 base outside the gene matches. CDR3 in amino acids: CASSVRTGGNTIYF. The CDR3 DNA reads as TGTGCCAGCAGCGTACGGACAGGTGGAAACACCATATATTTT.

This clone was observed a handful of times. This chain joins TRBV27 and TRBJ2-5, with TRBD1 matching over 7 bases. The ends lost 1 base at V and 6 bases at J; junction bases unmatched: 8. CDR1 is MNHEY and CDR2 is SMNVEV in the germline V gene (reference sequence). This CDR3 spans 15 amino acids. The DNA of the CDR3 is TGTGCCAGCAGTTTATTACCCTCAGGGGGAAAGACCCAGTACTTC. This translates into CASSLLPSGGKTQYF.

CDR3 sequence (DNA): TGTGCCAGCTCACCCCAGTTTAACACAGATACGCAGTATTTT. This codes for CASSPQFNTDTQYF. The rearrangement links TRBV18 to TRBJ2-3; D remains ambiguous. Germline CDR1 KGHSH, CDR2 LQKENI. Trimming stripped 3 bases from V and 2 bases from J, with 9 bases between. The CDR3 sequence is 14 residues long.

This chain connects TRBV6-5 to TRBJ1-1; 7 positions match TRBD1. The germline V gene encodes CDR1 MNHEY and CDR2 SVGAGI. J lost 5 bases, V lost 7 bases, and 7 bases had no gene match. The CDR3 covers 13 residues. CDR3 DNA sequence: TGTGCCAGCACCAACAGGGGCTGGACTGAAGCTTTCTTT. This translates into CASTNRGWTEAFF.

The rearrangement uses TRBV2 and TRBJ1-4; 7 bases fit TRBD1. This CDR3 is built from 15 residues. Germline trimming cut 6 bases from V and 8 bases from J; bases unmatched to any gene: 12. In germline, CDR1 is SNHLY, CDR2 FYNNEI. CDR3 loop: CASRVEGAEYEKLFF. Here the CDR3 DNA reads TGTGCCAGCAGGGTTGAGGGGGCGGAGTACGAAAAACTGTTTTTT.

The chain has TRBV9 and TRBJ1-5, with TRBD1 matching 8 bases. Losses at the gene ends were 4 bases for V and 6 bases for J; bases not matched to a gene: 6. This CDR3 has 14 amino acids. Per germline, CDR1 SGDLS and CDR2 YYNGEE. The CDR3 reads CASSSSGGLQPQHF. The DNA of the CDR3 is TGTGCCAGCAGCTCTTCAGGGGGCCTTCAGCCCCAGCATTTT.